A selection of T cell receptor beta chains follows, all from one sample in a study of beta chain features in type 1 diabetes. The method was immunoSEQ multiplex PCR; TCRdb's version includes in-frame clones alone and lacks a portion of them. The data show some 700,000 clones, about an eighth seen once. The specimen sequenced was naive CD4+ T cells from blood. The source of these receptors is a man aged 18 to 35 with type 1 diabetes. Each CDR3 is given with its conserved first and last residue. Fields, in order: CDR3 length, clone size, D gene, V gene, J gene, CDR3 DNA, CDR3 protein. A D gene is named only where the DNA matches it firmly. The size entry is marked missing in some rows and otherwise reads once, few, many or a size class.

>13|NA|NA|TRBV4-1|TRBJ1-1
TGCGCCAGCAGCCGCCCAGGAGGGGCTGAAGCTTTCTTT
CASSRPGGAEAFF
>14|NA|NA|TRBV25-1|TRBJ2-3
TGTGCCAGCAGTGATATAACTAGCACAGATACGCAGTATTTT
CASSDITSTDTQYF
>14|few|NA|TRBV10-3|TRBJ1-1
TGTGCCATCAGTGAATTTCCTTTGAACACTGAAGCTTTCTTT
CAISEFPLNTEAFF
>13|NA|NA|TRBV2|TRBJ2-5
TGTGCCAGCAGGCTCCAGGGGGGCGAGACCCAGTACTTC
CASRLQGGETQYF
>13|few|NA|TRBV10-3|TRBJ1-2
TGTGCCATCAGTGTAGGGGAATGGGACGGCTACACCTTC
CAISVGEWDGYTF
>14|NA|NA|TRBV6-5|TRBJ2-5
TGTGCCAGCAGTTCGTATGCCGTCCAAGAGACCCAGTACTTC
CASSSYAVQETQYF
>16|NA|TRBD2|TRBV5-1|TRBJ2-5
TGCGCCAGCAGCTTGGCGGTAGCGGGGGGGCAAGAGACCCAGTACTTC
CASSLAVAGGQETQYF
>11|NA|NA|TRBV20-1|TRBJ2-5
TGCAGTGCGTCAGGGAAAGAGACCCAGTACTTC
CSASGKETQYF
>15|NA|NA|TRBV7-9|TRBJ2-1
TGTGCCAGCAGCTTAGCGCGGTCCGGGATTAATGAGCAGTTCTTC
CASSLARSGINEQFF
>15|NA|NA|TRBV27|TRBJ2-7
TGTGCCAGCAGTTCCTCAGGGGCAGGATCCTACGAGCAGTACTTC
CASSSSGAGSYEQYF
>15|NA|TRBD1|TRBV30|TRBJ1-5
TGTGCCTGTACCGCCGGGACAGGGAGGGCTCAGCCCCAGCATTTT
CACTAGTGRAQPQHF
>14|few|TRBD1|TRBV27|TRBJ1-2
TGTGCCAGCAGTTGGGACAGATCTAACTATGGCTACACCTTC
CASSWDRSNYGYTF
>12|few|NA|TRBV7-9|TRBJ1-1
TGTGCCAGCAGCCCAGGGGTAGCTGAAGCTTTCTTT
CASSPGVAEAFF
>15|NA|NA|TRBV10-3|TRBJ1-6
TGTGCCATCGGTTTGCGGGAAATGGGGAGTTCACCCCTCCACTTT
CAIGLREMGSSPLHF
>15|NA|NA|TRBV2|TRBJ2-4
TGTGCCAGCGGATGGACGGGACTAGCCAAAAACATTCAGTACTTC
CASGWTGLAKNIQYF
>14|few|NA|TRBV9|TRBJ2-5
TGTGCCAGCAGCGGCCGGGACCTCCAAGAGACCCAGTACTTC
CASSGRDLQETQYF
>13|few|NA|TRBV5-4|TRBJ2-1
TGTGCCAGCAGCCCCCGGGGCTACAATGAGCAGTTCTTC
CASSPRGYNEQFF